This entry is about one T cell receptor (beta chain). The source of the sample is a study of blood T cell repertoires in COVID-19. Some clones are missing from TCRdb's copy, which holds only in-frame ones; the method was immunoSEQ multiplex PCR. Among 150,000 to 200,000 clones listed, 86% were seen once. Trimming took 3 bases from V and 2 from J, leaving 11 bases between them. Germline values: CDR1 KGHSH, CDR2 LQKENI. The CDR3 consists of 14 residues. The sequenced sample consisted of peripheral blood. The J gene is TRBJ2-7, the V gene TRBV18; D gene unclear. This receptor was obtained from a woman aged 55 to 70 with COVID-19, enrolled during active disease. The CDR3 loop reads CASSPPGLTYEQYF. The CDR3 region has the DNA TGTGCCAGCTCACCCCCAGGCCTTACCTACGAGCAGTACTTC. Together with reference TRBV18 and TRBJ2-7, the CDR3 gives the full variable domain: NAGVMQNPRHLVRRRGQEARLRCSPMKGHSHVYWYRQLPEEGLKFMVYLQKENIIDESGMPKERFSAEFPKEGPSILRIQQVVRGDSAAYFCASSPPGLTYEQYFGPGTRLTVT.